This T cell receptor (beta chain) stems from a study of long-term antiretroviral therapy in people with HIV. Researchers report immunoSEQ v3.0 was run at survey level. Some clones are missing from TCRdb's copy, which holds only in-frame ones; the method was immunoSEQ multiplex PCR. The sample shows approximately 47,000 clones, around 84% of them seen only once. Cryopreserved PBMC samples of about 0.9-10 million cells were used for DNA extraction. Concerning this clone: The antigen is undetermined.

Study-level results: Relative to control repertoires, HIV repertoires exhibited narrower CDR3 length ranges.

The sequences come from unsorted PBMCs, collected 0.8 years after starting antiretroviral therapy. The origin of this receptor is a woman younger than 35 with HIV.

As DNA, the CDR3 is TGTGCCAGCAGCTTATTAGGGGATGGCTACACCTTC. This codes for CASSLLGDGYTF. This chain uses TRBV7-9 with TRBJ1-2, with TRBD1 as a possible D gene (5 bases). V was pared by 2 bases and J by 6 bases, with 7 bases between. This CDR3 contains 12 residues. From germline, CDR1 is SEHNR and CDR2 FQNEAQ (reference sequence).